These 28 T cell receptor beta chains share one sample of origin, sequenced in a study of T cell responses to AZD1222 COVID-19 vaccine. Sequenced by immunoSEQ multiplex PCR; TCRdb stores in-frame clones only, minus some. The sample shows about 67,000 clones, around four fifths of them seen only once. The sequences come from peripheral blood, collected on day 0 of AZD1222 vaccination. The source is an adult in good health.

The CDR3 DNA reads TGTGCCACCAGCTCGGGACAGGACATGCTCCGAGGGGGCTACACCTTC. Translated, it gives CATSSGQDMLRGGYTF. The chain carries TRBV24-1 and TRBJ1-2; 8 nucleotides align to TRBD1. The CDR3 has 16 amino acids. The V segment lost 7 bases and the J segment 8 bases; nucleotides outside the gene matches: 17. Per germline, CDR1 KGHDR and CDR2 SFDVKD.

The chain has TRBV19 and TRBJ1-3; D not certain. The V gene's germline CDR1 is LNHDA and CDR2 SQIVND (reference sequence). The CDR3 covers 15 residues. Trimming removed 6 bases from V and 0 bases from J, with 12 bases in between. The CDR3 protein is CASRVLGSSGNTIYF. The CDR3 DNA reads TGTGCCAGTAGGGTCCTCGGAAGCTCTGGAAACACCATATATTTT.

The rearrangement links TRBV7-9 to TRBJ2-2; D gene ambiguous. V was trimmed by 5 bases and J by 3 bases, leaving 7 bases between them. Germline V lookup: CDR1 SEHNR, CDR2 FQNEAQ (reference sequence). The CDR3 length is 13 residues. The CDR3 nucleotides read TGTGCCAGCAGCGATGCGTACACCGGGGAGCTGTTTTTT. Protein product: CASSDAYTGELFF.

The chain couples TRBV15 to TRBJ2-7; no clear D. V was clipped by 3 bases and J by 2 bases, with 8 bases between them. This CDR3 comprises 13 residues. The V gene's germline CDR1 is LNHNV and CDR2 YYDKDF (reference sequence). This chain's CDR3 is CATSSDRPYEQYF. CDR3 sequence (DNA): TGTGCCACCAGCAGCGACCGTCCCTACGAGCAGTACTTC.

V is TRBV19 and J is TRBJ2-1, with D possibly matching TRBD2 (5 bases). Per the germline V gene, CDR1 is LNHDA and CDR2 is SQIVND (reference sequence). Trimming pared 6 bases from V and 3 bases from J, leaving 15 bases between. The CDR3 totals 15 residues. As DNA, the CDR3 is TGTGCCAGTAGGCTTCTAGCATCTCTCTACAATGAGCAGTTCTTC. It specifies CASRLLASLYNEQFF.

The chain combines TRBV9 with TRBJ1-1, with a weak D call TRBD1 (5 bases). Trimming took off 3 bases at V and 8 bases at J, with 11 bases between the two ends. There are 12 residues in the CDR3. Germline V gene sequence: CDR1 SGDLS, CDR2 YYNGEE. The CDR3 here is CASSARDGEAFF. In DNA, the CDR3 is TGTGCCAGCAGCGCCCGGGACGGAGAAGCTTTCTTT.

This sequence joins TRBV14 and TRBJ2-4; 8 positions match TRBD1. J was trimmed by 8 bases and V by 4 bases; bases with no gene match: 16. The CDR3 sequence is 17 residues long. CDR1 and CDR2 from the germline V gene are SGHDN and FVKESK. CDR3 loop: CASSPDRAGRRVHIQYF. The CDR3 region has the DNA TGTGCCAGCAGCCCGGACAGGGCGGGGAGGAGGGTGCACATTCAGTACTTC.

This clone was counted a single time. The CDR3 spells CASSSPGQLSYEQYF. In DNA, the CDR3 is TGTGCCAGCAGTTCTCCGGGACAGCTTTCCTACGAGCAGTACTTC. The chain has TRBV28 and TRBJ2-7, with TRBD1 identical over 7 bases. Trimming cost V 4 bases and J 1 base; bases outside gene matches: 7. CDR3 length: 15 amino acids. CDR1 MDHEN and CDR2 SYDVKM come from the germline V gene.

The chain combines TRBV7-2 with TRBJ1-1; D uncertain. V was pared by 1 base and J by 2 bases, with 14 bases between. The CDR3 totals 16 residues. CDR1 and CDR2 (germline): SGHTA, FQGNSA. The CDR3 loop reads CASSLGSTRENTEAFF. CDR3 nucleotide sequence: TGTGCCAGCAGCTTAGGCTCGACACGGGAAAACACTGAAGCTTTCTTT. Full variable domain (rest looked up from reference TRBV7-2 and TRBJ1-1): GAGVSQSPSNKVTEKGKDVELRCDPISGHTALYWYRQSLGQGLEFLIYFQGNSAPDKSGLPSDRFSAERTGGSVSTLTIQRTQQEDSAVYLCASSLGSTRENTEAFFGQGTRLTVV.

The chain combines TRBV30 with TRBJ1-2; 7 bases fit TRBD1. The CDR3 consists of 13 residues. Germline V gene data show CDR1 as GTSNPN and CDR2 as SVGIG (reference sequence). The J segment lost 5 bases and the V segment lost 4 bases, leaving 7 bases of the junction unmatched. CDR3 coding DNA: TGTGCCTGGACCAGGGGGGTAGGGTATGGCTACACCTTC. Translation gives CAWTRGVGYGYTF. The full variable domain, with the rest looked up from reference TRBV30 and TRBJ1-2, is SQTIHQWPATLVQPVGSPLSLECTVEGTSNPNLYWYRQAAGRGLQLLFYSVGIGQISSEVPQNLSASRPQDRQFILSSKKLLLSDSGFYLCAWTRGVGYGYTFGSGTRLTVV.

The DNA for the CDR3 is TGTGCCAGCAGTGGGAATGACAATTCACCCCTCCACTTT. It yields the protein CASSGNDNSPLHF. The chain joins TRBV2 to TRBJ1-6; D not certain. The CDR3 covers 13 residues. CDR1 SNHLY and CDR2 FYNNEI come from the germline V gene. V lost 4 bases, J lost 7 bases, and 8 bases lay in between. The complete variable domain, with remaining parts taken from reference TRBV2 and TRBJ1-6, reads EPEVTQTPSHQVTQMGQEVILRCVPISNHLYFYWYRQILGQKVEFLVSFYNNEISEKSEIFDDQFSVERPDGSNFTLKIRSTKLEDSAMYFCASSGNDNSPLHFGNGTRLTVT.

The rearrangement uses TRBV19 and TRBJ1-2, with TRBD1 identical over 11 bases. This CDR3 contains 15 residues. Germline CDR1 reads LNHDA; CDR2 reads SQIVND (reference sequence). V shed 3 bases, J shed 2 bases, and the junction held 2 bases outside the gene matches. CDR3: CASSIGQGANYGYTF. The CDR3, as DNA: TGTGCCAGTAGTATTGGACAGGGGGCAAACTATGGCTACACCTTC.

V is TRBV7-9 and J is TRBJ1-5, with a possible D match to TRBD1 (6 bases). The CDR3 consists of 19 residues. V was pared by 0 bases and J by 8 bases, with 26 bases between. Germline-derived CDR1 and CDR2 are SEHNR and FQNEAQ (reference sequence). This CDR3 is CASSLAPMSTGHKEEPQHF. The CDR3 DNA reads as TGTGCCAGCAGCTTAGCGCCGATGTCGACAGGCCATAAAGAGGAGCCCCAGCATTTT.

The chain joins TRBV27 to TRBJ2-1; no firm D call. Germline lookup yields CDR1 MNHEY and CDR2 SMNVEV (reference sequence). Trimming removed 5 bases at V and 4 bases at J, with 9 bases between. The CDR3 length is 13 residues. The CDR3 loop is CASSLSRYNEQFF. The CDR3 DNA reads TGTGCCAGCAGTCTGTCTCGTTACAATGAGCAGTTCTTC.

The genes are TRBV13 and TRBJ2-7; 9 bases align to TRBD2. The germline V gene has CDR1 PRHDT and CDR2 FYEKMQ (reference sequence). The CDR3 is made up of 15 amino acids. With V trimmed by 7 bases and J by 2 bases, 9 bases remained unmatched. In DNA, the CDR3 is TGTGCCAGCACCAGTGGCGGGAGGGCAACCTACGAGCAGTACTTC. Its protein product is CASTSGGRATYEQYF.

The chain carries TRBV5-6 and TRBJ2-7; a possible D gene is TRBD2 (5 bases). V lost 0 bases and J 2 bases, leaving 12 bases between the germline ends. CDR3 length equals 15 residues. Germline CDR1 reads SGHDT; CDR2 reads YYEEEE. The CDR3 nucleotides are TGTGCCAGCAGCTTGGGAGGGTGGGCCCCCTACGAGCAGTACTTC. Protein product: CASSLGGWAPYEQYF.

The J gene is TRBJ1-6, the V gene TRBV7-2; no firm D call. Trimming cost V 0 bases and J 6 bases, with 9 bases left between them. This CDR3 has 15 residues. CDR1 and CDR2 from the germline V gene are SGHTA and FQGNSA. The CDR3 DNA is TGTGCCAGCAGCTTAGCGACGGCGCCTAATTCACCCCTCCACTTT. It specifies CASSLATAPNSPLHF.

This clone appeared a single time. The CDR3 spells CALEHRTVSGNTIYF. DNA for the CDR3: TGTGCCTTGGAACACAGGACCGTCTCTGGAAACACCATATATTTT. The J gene is TRBJ1-3, the V gene TRBV30; possible D gene TRBD1, 5 bases. Germline CDR1 GTSNPN, CDR2 SVGIG (reference sequence). Trimming took off 7 bases at V and 0 bases at J, with 16 bases between the two ends. The CDR3 is made up of 15 amino acids. Variable domain in full (rest from reference TRBV30 and TRBJ1-3): SQTIHQWPATLVQPVGSPLSLECTVEGTSNPNLYWYRQAAGRGLQLLFYSVGIGQISSEVPQNLSASRPQDRQFILSSKKLLLSDSGFYLCALEHRTVSGNTIYFGEGSWLTVV.

CDR3 in amino acids: CSVQKTGTGLGETQYF. CDR3 DNA sequence: TGCAGCGTTCAAAAGACCGGGACAGGGTTGGGTGAGACCCAGTACTTC. The genes are TRBV29-1 and TRBJ2-5; 9 bases are shared with TRBD1. The CDR3 extends over 16 amino acids. Losses at the gene ends were 5 bases for V and 5 bases for J; bases not matched to a gene: 15. Germline-derived CDR1 and CDR2 are SQVTM and ANQGSEA.

This chain's CDR3 is CASSSFSPLHF. CDR3 sequence (DNA): TGTGCCAGCAGCTCGTTTTCACCCCTCCACTTT. The genes are TRBV6-2 or TRBV6-3 and TRBJ1-6, with no clear D. The CDR3 is 11 residues long. CDR1 MNHEY and CDR2 SVGEGT come from the germline V gene. Trimming took off 6 bases at V and 9 bases at J, with 6 bases between the two ends.

The chain carries TRBV3-1 (or the pseudogene TRBV3-2) and TRBJ2-7, with D perhaps TRBD1 (5 bases). The CDR3 runs 15 residues. From germline, CDR1 is LGHDT and CDR2 YNNKEL (reference sequence). V shed 4 bases and J shed 0 bases, with 13 bases lying between them. The CDR3 DNA reads as TGTGCCAGCAGCCGGGTGGGGCGAAGCTCCTACGAGCAGTACTTC. It specifies CASSRVGRSSYEQYF.

A few counts support this clone. The CDR3 sequence: CASSVERNSPLHF. CDR3 nucleotide sequence: TGTGCCAGCAGCGTAGAACGGAATTCACCCCTCCACTTT. The chain links TRBV9 to TRBJ1-6; no reliable D call. The CDR3 has 13 residues. Germline V gene data show CDR1 as SGDLS and CDR2 as YYNGEE. The germline V and J ends were trimmed by 0 bases and 7 bases, with 5 bases remaining between them.

V usage is TRBV3-1 (or the pseudogene TRBV3-2) and J usage is TRBJ2-3, with TRBD2 identical over 10 bases. Germline CDR1 LGHDT, CDR2 YNNKEL (reference sequence). The CDR3 loop spans 15 amino acids. V shed 5 bases and J 5 bases; nucleotides not matched to a gene: 7. CDR3 in amino acids: CASSFSGGAGDTQYF. Written as DNA, the CDR3 is TGTGCCAGCAGCTTCAGCGGGGGGGCAGGAGATACGCAGTATTTT.

J is TRBJ1-2 and V is TRBV4-3; TRBD1 agrees at 8 bases. Germline V gives CDR1 LGHNA, CDR2 YSLEER. This CDR3 has 16 residues. With V trimmed by 1 base and J by 4 bases, 8 bases remained unmatched. CDR3 amino acids: CASSQGPKTGVYGYTF. CDR3 coding DNA: TGCGCCAGCAGCCAAGGTCCAAAGACAGGGGTCTATGGCTACACCTTC.

The V and J genes are TRBV18 and TRBJ2-6; no clear D. The CDR3 is made up of 16 amino acids. CDR1 and CDR2 (germline): KGHSH, LQKENI. Deletions cut 0 bases from V and 0 bases from J, with 6 bases between. The CDR3 sequence is CASSPPKGSGANVLTF. CDR3 sequence (DNA): TGTGCCAGCTCACCACCGAAGGGCTCTGGGGCCAACGTCCTGACTTTC. Based on the CDR3 plus reference TRBV18 and TRBJ2-6, the full variable domain is NAGVMQNPRHLVRRRGQEARLRCSPMKGHSHVYWYRQLPEEGLKFMVYLQKENIIDESGMPKERFSAEFPKEGPSILRIQQVVRGDSAAYFCASSPPKGSGANVLTFGAGSRLTVL.

This rearrangement joins TRBV28 to TRBJ1-2; TRBD1 agrees at 8 bases. V lost 2 bases, J lost 3 bases, and 8 bases stayed unmatched. In germline, CDR1 is MDHEN, CDR2 SYDVKM. The CDR3 totals 16 residues. The CDR3 DNA sequence: TGTGCCAGCAGTTTAGGTGGACAGGGCCTCCACTATGGCTACACCTTC. Translation gives CASSLGGQGLHYGYTF.

V gene TRBV9 combines with J gene TRBJ2-4, with TRBD2 identical over 9 bases. This CDR3 comprises 16 residues. CDR1 is SGDLS and CDR2 is YYNGEE in the germline V gene. Trimming cost V 0 bases and J 7 bases; bases outside gene matches: 8. The CDR3, as DNA: TGTGCCAGCAGCGTAGATGCGGGGGGGACTGGGAACATTCAGTACTTC. Translated: CASSVDAGGTGNIQYF.

The table lists this clone with a count of one. This sequence joins TRBV7-9 and TRBJ2-1, with 7 bases matching TRBD2. The V and J ends lost 5 bases and 10 bases, in that order; junction bases with no gene match: 17. The CDR3 covers 16 residues. Germline V gene sequence: CDR1 SEHNR, CDR2 FQNEAQ (reference sequence). The CDR3 DNA sequence: TGTGCCAGCAGCCCCTACGGATCCCGGCGGGAGTACGAGCAGTTCTTC. It encodes CASSPYGSRREYEQFF.